This TCR beta chain was recorded in a study of early T cells in non-severe SARS-CoV-2 infection (dated by TCRdb to the early 2020s). For the wider study: Because TCR sequencing was done on bulk RNA from unsorted whole blood, the alpha and beta chains could not be paired. The investigation overall reported the following: VDJdb matching was skewed toward anti-spike CD8 responses, so virus-specific expansions were likely underestimated and private and CD4 specificities were missed.

This clonotype was counted ten times or more. This receptor's antigen is unknown. No qualities accompany the bases; no much larger clone lies one base away. V is cut by 5 bases and J by 5 bases, and the space between the germline ends is 14 bases. CDR1 is given as SGHRS and CDR2 as YFSETQ, both from the germline V gene. The CDR3 measures 13 amino acids from cysteine to phenylalanine. The kept DNA is CDR3 alone, 39 bases in frame from the first base. Library preparation used 5' RACE. The instrument was a NextSeq 500. In the TCR library protocol, unique molecular identifiers were attached to individual cDNA molecules to correct for PCR bias and sequencing error. Sequencing covered both TCR alpha and beta chains, and within each sample the abundances of alpha and beta sequences were tightly co-correlated. In the paper's pipeline: V gene, J gene and CDR3 annotation of TCR sequences was performed with Decombinator V4. Expanded TCRs were defined as changing significantly between any two time points under a Poisson model with p below 0.0001. TCR abundances were normalised to the total number of TCRs sequenced in each sample and reported as counts per million. TRAV1-2 paired with TRAJ12, TRAJ20 or TRAJ33 defined MAIT TCRs, while TRAV10 paired with TRAJ18 defined iNKT TCRs. VDJdb, accessed 1 November 2021, was searched for CMV, EBV and SARS-CoV-2 annotated TCRs, excluding TCRs annotated for multiple antigens. The public reads were reprocessed in TCRdb via fastp at Q25 and MiXCR, keeping in-frame beta chains. When rows share a CDR3 protein, they turn into one entry using the most common DNA and genes. V and J calls and clone size were set by TCRdb, not the authors. Recorded for this sample are about 30,000 distinct CDR3 sequences; 6% to 7% of them occurred a single time. Over 30% of the sample goes to the ten largest clones.

This was a case-control study nested in a cohort of healthcare workers in London, UK, who had nasopharyngeal swab PCR tests and blood samples taken every week. Healthcare workers were recruited during the week of the UK lockdown, between 23 and 31 March 2020, and followed weekly for up to roughly 15 weeks. Rearrangement joined TRBV5-1 to TRBJ2-7; the best D guess is TRBD1, with 5 bases matching. The sample was whole blood. This receptor was identified in an adult who was a healthcare worker with PCR-confirmed SARS-CoV-2 infection or an uninfected control (not recorded which). The DNA reads TGCGCCAGCAGGGAACAGGAGAGCAACGAGCAGTACTTC. It specifies CASREQESNEQYF.